The T cell receptor beta chain under discussion was sequenced for a study of cytomegalovirus exposure and HLA in healthy donors. Germline lookup yields CDR1 SNHLY and CDR2 FYNNEI. V dropped 8 bases and J dropped 1 base, with 11 bases sitting between them. The CDR3 covers 13 residues. Primers included in the PCR were 60 Vbeta and 13 Jbeta primers. The method was immunoSEQ multiplex PCR; TCRdb's version includes in-frame clones alone and lacks a portion of them. The table records some 40,000 clones, over 40% of them present only once. Study outcomes and limitations: A cluster of highly shared sequence variants was likely a sequencing artifact. In a later analysis, common viral pathogens appeared linked to several of the most significant clusters. The records held CMV serostatus as the only immune exposure information.

Concerning this clone: The target antigen is unknown.

The TCR sequence derives from a woman between 40 and 50 years old in good health and CMV-seropositive. The chain has TRBV2 and TRBJ1-1, with a possible D match to TRBD1 (5 bases). Sequencing used PBMCs. This CDR3 is CASAGRQNTEAFF. In DNA, the CDR3 is TGTGCCAGCGCGGGACGACAGAACACTGAAGCTTTCTTT.